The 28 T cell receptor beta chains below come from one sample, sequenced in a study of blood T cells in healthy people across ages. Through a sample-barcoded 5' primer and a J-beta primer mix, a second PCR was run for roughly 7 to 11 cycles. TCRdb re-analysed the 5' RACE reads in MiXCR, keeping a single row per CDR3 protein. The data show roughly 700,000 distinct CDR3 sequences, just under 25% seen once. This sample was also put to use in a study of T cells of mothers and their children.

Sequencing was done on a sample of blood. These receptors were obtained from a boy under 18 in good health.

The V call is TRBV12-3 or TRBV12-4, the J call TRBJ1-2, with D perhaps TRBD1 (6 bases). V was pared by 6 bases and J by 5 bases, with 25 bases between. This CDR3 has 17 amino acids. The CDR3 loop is CASSYRDTLLGGYGYTF. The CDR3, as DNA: TGTGCCAGCAGCTACCGGGACACTCTCCTTGGGGGTTATGGCTACACCTTC.

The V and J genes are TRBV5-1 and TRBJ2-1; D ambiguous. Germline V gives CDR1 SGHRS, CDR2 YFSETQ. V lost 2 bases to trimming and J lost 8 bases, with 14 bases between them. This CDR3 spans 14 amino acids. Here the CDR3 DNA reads TGCGCCAGCAGCTTTCAACCCGCCGGTGATGAGCAGTTCTTC. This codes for CASSFQPAGDEQFF.

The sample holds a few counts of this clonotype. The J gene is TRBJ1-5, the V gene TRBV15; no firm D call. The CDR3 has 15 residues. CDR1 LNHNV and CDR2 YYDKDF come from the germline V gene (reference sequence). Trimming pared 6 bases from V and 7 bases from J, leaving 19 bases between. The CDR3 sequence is CATSRGVGAIQPQHF. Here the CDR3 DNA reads TGTGCCACCAGTCGTGGAGTCGGTGCTATCCAGCCCCAGCATTTT.

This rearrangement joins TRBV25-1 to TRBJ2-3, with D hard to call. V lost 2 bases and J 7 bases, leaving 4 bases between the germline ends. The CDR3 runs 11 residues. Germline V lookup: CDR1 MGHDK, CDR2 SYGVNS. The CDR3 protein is CASSEHNTQYF. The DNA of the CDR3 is TGTGCCAGCAGTGAACATAATACGCAGTATTTT.

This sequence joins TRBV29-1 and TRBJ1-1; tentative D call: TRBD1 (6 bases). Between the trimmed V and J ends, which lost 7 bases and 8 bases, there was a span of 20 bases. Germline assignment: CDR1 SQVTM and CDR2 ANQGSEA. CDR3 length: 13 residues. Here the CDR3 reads CSGTGRDEMEAFF. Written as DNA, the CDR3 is TGCAGCGGAACAGGGCGGGATGAAATGGAAGCTTTCTTT.

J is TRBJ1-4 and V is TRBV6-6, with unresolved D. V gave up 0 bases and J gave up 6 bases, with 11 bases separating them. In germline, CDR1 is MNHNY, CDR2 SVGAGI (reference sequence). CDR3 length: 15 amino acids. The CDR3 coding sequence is TGTGCCAGCAGTTACTCTCCGGTAACCGATGAAAAACTGTTTTTT. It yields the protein CASSYSPVTDEKLFF.

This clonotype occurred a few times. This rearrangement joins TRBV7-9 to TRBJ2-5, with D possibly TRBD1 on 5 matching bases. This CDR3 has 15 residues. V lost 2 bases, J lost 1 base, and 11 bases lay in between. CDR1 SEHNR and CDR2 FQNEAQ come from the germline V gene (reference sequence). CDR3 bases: TGTGCCAGCAGCTTAAATGCAGGGCCCCAAGAGACCCAGTACTTC. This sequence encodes CASSLNAGPQETQYF. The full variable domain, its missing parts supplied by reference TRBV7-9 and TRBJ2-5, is DTGVSQNPRHKITKRGQNVTFRCDPISEHNRLYWYRQTLGQGPEFLTYFQNEAQLEKSRLLSDRFSAERPKGSFSTLEIQRTEQGDSAMYLCASSLNAGPQETQYFGPGTRLLVL.

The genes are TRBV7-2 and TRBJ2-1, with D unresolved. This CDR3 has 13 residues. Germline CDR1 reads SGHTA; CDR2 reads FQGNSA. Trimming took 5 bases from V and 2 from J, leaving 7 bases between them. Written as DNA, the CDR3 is TGTGCCAGCAGCGCCACCCCCTACAATGAGCAGTTCTTC. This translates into CASSATPYNEQFF.

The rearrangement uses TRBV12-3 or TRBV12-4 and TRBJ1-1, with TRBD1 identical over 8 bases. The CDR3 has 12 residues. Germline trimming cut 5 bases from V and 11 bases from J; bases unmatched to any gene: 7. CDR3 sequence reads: CASSLTGVGAFF. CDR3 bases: TGTGCCAGCAGTCTGACAGGGGTCGGGGCTTTCTTT.

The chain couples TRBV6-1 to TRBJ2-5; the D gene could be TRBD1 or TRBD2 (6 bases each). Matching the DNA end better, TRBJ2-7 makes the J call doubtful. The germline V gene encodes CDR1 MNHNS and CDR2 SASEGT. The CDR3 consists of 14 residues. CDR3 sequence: CASTPPGASYEQYF. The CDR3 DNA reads TGTGCCAGCACCCCGCCGGGGGCCTCCTACGAGCAGTACTTC.

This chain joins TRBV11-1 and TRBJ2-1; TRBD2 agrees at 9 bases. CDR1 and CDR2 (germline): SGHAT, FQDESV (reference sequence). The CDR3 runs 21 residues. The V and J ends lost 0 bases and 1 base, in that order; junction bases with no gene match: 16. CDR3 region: CASSLASWVGEAGGSYNEQFF. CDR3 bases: TGTGCCAGCAGCTTAGCGTCTTGGGTAGGAGAAGCGGGGGGATCCTACAATGAGCAGTTCTTC.

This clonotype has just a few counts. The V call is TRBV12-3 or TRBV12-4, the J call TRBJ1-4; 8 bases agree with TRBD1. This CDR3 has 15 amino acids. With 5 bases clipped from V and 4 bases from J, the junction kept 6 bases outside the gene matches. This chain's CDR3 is CASSPLTGVNEKLFF. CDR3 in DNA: TGTGCCAGCAGTCCACTGACAGGGGTTAATGAAAAACTGTTTTTT.

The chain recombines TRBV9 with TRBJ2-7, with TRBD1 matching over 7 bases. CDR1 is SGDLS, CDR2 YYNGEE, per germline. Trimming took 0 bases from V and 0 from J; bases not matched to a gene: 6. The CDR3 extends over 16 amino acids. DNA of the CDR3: TGTGCCAGCAGCGTAGGACCGGGACAGAGCTCCTACGAGCAGTACTTC. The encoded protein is CASSVGPGQSSYEQYF.

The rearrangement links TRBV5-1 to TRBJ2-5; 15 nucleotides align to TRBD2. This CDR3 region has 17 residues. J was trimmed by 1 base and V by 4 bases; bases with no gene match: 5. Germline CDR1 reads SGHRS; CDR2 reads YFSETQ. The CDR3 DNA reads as TGCGCCAGCAGCGAGGGACTAGCGGGGGGTACCCAAGAGACCCAGTACTTC. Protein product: CASSEGLAGGTQETQYF.

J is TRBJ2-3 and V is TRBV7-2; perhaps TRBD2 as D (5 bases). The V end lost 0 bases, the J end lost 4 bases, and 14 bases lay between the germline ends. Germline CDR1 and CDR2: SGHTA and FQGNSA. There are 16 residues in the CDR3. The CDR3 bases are TGTGCCAGCAGCTTAGCAAGAGGGCGATGGGCAGATACGCAGTATTTT. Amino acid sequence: CASSLARGRWADTQYF.

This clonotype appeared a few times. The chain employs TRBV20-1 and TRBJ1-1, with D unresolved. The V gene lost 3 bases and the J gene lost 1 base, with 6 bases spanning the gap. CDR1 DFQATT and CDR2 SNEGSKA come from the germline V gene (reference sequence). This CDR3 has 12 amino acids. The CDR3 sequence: CSASQSNTEAFF. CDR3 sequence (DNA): TGCAGTGCTAGTCAGTCGAACACTGAAGCTTTCTTT.

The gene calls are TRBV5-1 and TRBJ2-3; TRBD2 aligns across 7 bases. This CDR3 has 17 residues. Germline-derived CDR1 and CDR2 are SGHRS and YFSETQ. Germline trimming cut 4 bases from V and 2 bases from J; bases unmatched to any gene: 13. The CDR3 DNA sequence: TGCGCCAGCAGCCCCCGGAGCAGCGGGGATTTCACAGATACGCAGTATTTT. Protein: CASSPRSSGDFTDTQYF.

This CDR3 reads CASSLTGPRGGSPLHF. CDR3 DNA sequence: TGCGCCAGCAGCTTGACAGGGCCAAGGGGAGGTTCACCCCTCCACTTT. The chain uses TRBV5-1 and TRBJ1-6; D may be TRBD1 (6 bases). CDR3 length: 16 amino acids. Germline lookup yields CDR1 SGHRS and CDR2 YFSETQ. The V end lost 1 base, the J end lost 9 bases, and 17 bases lay between the germline ends.

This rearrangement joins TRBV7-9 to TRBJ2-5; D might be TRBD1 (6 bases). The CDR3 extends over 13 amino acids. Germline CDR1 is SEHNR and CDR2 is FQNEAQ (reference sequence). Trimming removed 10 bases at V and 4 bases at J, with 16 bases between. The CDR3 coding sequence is TGTGCCACCAGAAGCAGGGGCGGAGAGACCCAGTACTTC. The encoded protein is CATRSRGGETQYF.

The CDR3 DNA reads TGTGCCAGCAGTCCAACCCCCCGGGGGGGCGGAGAGACCCAGTACTTC. Translating gives CASSPTPRGGGETQYF. The chain has TRBV27 and TRBJ2-5; the match to TRBD2 covers 8 bases. The junction had 12 bases not matched to a gene; V was cut back by 5 bases and J by 4 bases. Germline V CDR1 and CDR2: MNHEY, SMNVEV (reference sequence). The length of the CDR3 is 16 residues.

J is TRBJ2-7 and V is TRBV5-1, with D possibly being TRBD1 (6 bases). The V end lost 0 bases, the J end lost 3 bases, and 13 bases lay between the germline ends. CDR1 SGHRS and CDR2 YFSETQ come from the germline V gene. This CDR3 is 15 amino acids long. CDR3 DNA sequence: TGCGCCAGCAGCTTGGCCGGACAGAGAAACTACGAGCAGTACTTC. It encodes CASSLAGQRNYEQYF.

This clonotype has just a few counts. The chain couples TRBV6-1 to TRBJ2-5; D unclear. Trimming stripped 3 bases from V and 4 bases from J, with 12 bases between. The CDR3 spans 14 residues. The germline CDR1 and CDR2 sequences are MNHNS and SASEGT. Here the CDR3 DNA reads TGTGCCAGCAGTGACGCAGCGTTGGGAGAGACCCAGTACTTC. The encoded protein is CASSDAALGETQYF.

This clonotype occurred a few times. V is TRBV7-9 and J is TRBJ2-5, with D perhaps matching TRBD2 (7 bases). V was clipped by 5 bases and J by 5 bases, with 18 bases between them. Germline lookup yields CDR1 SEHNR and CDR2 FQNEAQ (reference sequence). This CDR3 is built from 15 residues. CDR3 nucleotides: TGTGCCAGCAGCGCAATAGGGGGGGGCTCCGAGACCCAGTACTTC. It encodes CASSAIGGGSETQYF.

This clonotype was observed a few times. CDR3 protein: CASSAGLAGAFYEQYF. The CDR3 region has the DNA TGTGCCAGCAGTGCGGGACTAGCGGGAGCCTTCTACGAGCAGTACTTC. The chain joins TRBV12-3 or TRBV12-4 to TRBJ2-5; the match to TRBD2 covers 14 bases. The end of the DNA aligns better with TRBJ2-7, so the J call may be wrong. This CDR3 contains 16 residues.

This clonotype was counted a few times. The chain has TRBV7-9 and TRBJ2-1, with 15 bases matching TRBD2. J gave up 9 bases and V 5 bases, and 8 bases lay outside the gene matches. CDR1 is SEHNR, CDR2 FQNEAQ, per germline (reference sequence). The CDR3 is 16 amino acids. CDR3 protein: CASSDLGLAGGIEQFF. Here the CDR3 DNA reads TGTGCCAGCAGCGACCTGGGACTAGCGGGAGGTATTGAGCAGTTCTTC.

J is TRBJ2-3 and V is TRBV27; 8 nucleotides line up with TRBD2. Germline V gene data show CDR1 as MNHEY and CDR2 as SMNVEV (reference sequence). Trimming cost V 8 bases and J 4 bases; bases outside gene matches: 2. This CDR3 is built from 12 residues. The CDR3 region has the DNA TGTGCCAGCGCCGGGAGGGCAGATACGCAGTATTTT. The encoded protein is CASAGRADTQYF.

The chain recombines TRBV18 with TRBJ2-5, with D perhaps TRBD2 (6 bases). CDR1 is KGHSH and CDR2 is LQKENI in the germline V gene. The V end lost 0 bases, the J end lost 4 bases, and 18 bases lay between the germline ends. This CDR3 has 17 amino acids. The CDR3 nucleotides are TGTGCCAGCTCACCACCCACTGCCGGGGGTATGGTAGAGACCCAGTACTTC. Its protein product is CASSPPTAGGMVETQYF.

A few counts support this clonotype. Written as DNA, the CDR3 is TGCGCCAGCAGCACCATAGCGGGTGGTTCTTGGTTCTTC. Its translation: CASSTIAGGSWFF. The V gene is TRBV5-1, the J gene TRBJ2-1, with 7 bases matching TRBD2. Germline loops: CDR1 SGHRS, CDR2 YFSETQ. There are 13 residues in the CDR3. V lost 4 bases to trimming and J lost 15 bases; unmatched junction nucleotides: 13.